The clone carrying this T cell receptor (beta chain) came up once. Its antigen is currently unknown. Germline-derived CDR1 and CDR2 are MNHEY and SVGAGI. V was cut by 6 bases and J by 3 bases, with 14 bases left in between. The CDR3 runs 14 residues. This entry is derived from a study of T cell responses to AZD1222 COVID-19 vaccine. The protocol was immunoSEQ multiplex PCR, while the TCRdb copy is restricted to in-frame clones and leaves out a portion. The sample carries 90,000 to 95,000 clones, nearly 90% recorded once. Findings of the study overall: Variant regions that are unmutated are reportedly the target of nearly half of spike-specific TCRs. Repertoire collection took place solely once the T cell response had peaked. Donors in the cohort were predominantly white British and more often female, and clonal diversity was possibly underestimated. Spike regions recognized by vaccine-associated CD4 TCRs spanned the protein, led by 160-218 and 743-854.

The clonotype comes from an adult in good health. The chain has TRBV6-5 and TRBJ1-1; TRBD1 is a possible D gene (6 bases). Material: peripheral blood, obtained on day 0 of AZD1222 vaccination. CDR3 DNA sequence: TGTGCCAGCAGCGGACAGCTGGTGGACACTGAAGCTTTCTTT. It translates to CASSGQLVDTEAFF.